One and the same sample provided the 8 T cell receptor beta chains below, sequenced in a study of T cell responses to AZD1222 COVID-19 vaccine. Sequencing was performed with immunoSEQ multiplex PCR; in TCRdb, only in-frame clones are kept and a portion is missing. Here the sample spans 100,000 to 150,000 clones, 75% to 90% being singletons. The input for sequencing was peripheral blood, taken on day 0 of AZD1222 vaccination. The receptors derive from an adult in good health.

The V and J genes are TRBV5-1 and TRBJ1-4; D is undetermined. Germline CDR1 and CDR2: SGHRS and YFSETQ. The CDR3 is 17 amino acids. The V and J ends lost 3 bases and 0 bases respectively, with 15 bases between them. This CDR3 reads CASSWTPSTATNEKLFF. DNA of the CDR3: TGCGCCAGCAGCTGGACCCCCTCAACCGCAACTAATGAAAAACTGTTTTTT.

The chain recombines TRBV7-9 with TRBJ1-4; TRBD1 might be the D (5 bases). The CDR3 is made up of 14 amino acids. Germline lookup yields CDR1 SEHNR and CDR2 FQNEAQ (reference sequence). The germline V and J ends were trimmed by 5 bases and 7 bases, with 14 bases remaining between them. The CDR3 protein is CASSQTAGGEKLFF. The CDR3 nucleotides are TGTGCCAGCAGCCAGACTGCGGGGGGTGAAAAACTGTTTTTT.

About this clone: This sample also contains other DNA sequences that code for the same CDR3. V and J are TRBV18 and TRBJ2-3; 10 nucleotides agree with TRBD2. The germline gives CDR1 KGHSH, CDR2 LQKENI. Trimming removed 2 bases from V and 3 bases from J; junction bases left unmatched: 5. This CDR3 contains 16 residues. The CDR3 region is CASSPFSGGQTDTQYF. The CDR3 DNA follows: TGTGCCAGCTCACCATTTAGCGGGGGGCAAACAGATACGCAGTATTTT. Full variable domain (rest looked up from reference TRBV18 and TRBJ2-3): NAGVMQNPRHLVRRRGQEARLRCSPMKGHSHVYWYRQLPEEGLKFMVYLQKENIIDESGMPKERFSAEFPKEGPSILRIQQVVRGDSAAYFCASSPFSGGQTDTQYFGPGTRLTVL.

The V and J genes are TRBV10-1 and TRBJ1-5; TRBD1 aligns across 7 bases. The germline V gene has CDR1 WNHNN and CDR2 SYGVQD (reference sequence). CDR3 length: 15 residues. After removal of 2 bases from V and 1 base from J, the junction contained 2 bases not matched to a gene. In DNA, the CDR3 is TGCGCCAGCAGTGAGACAGGGGTAAGCAATCAGCCCCAGCATTTT. This encodes CASSETGVSNQPQHF.

The chain recombines TRBV6-6 with TRBJ1-2; 9 nucleotides agree with TRBD1. The CDR3 loop spans 15 amino acids. Germline V gene sequence: CDR1 MNHNY, CDR2 SVGAGI (reference sequence). V dropped 7 bases and J dropped 8; count of bases not matched to a gene: 14. The CDR3, as DNA: TGTGCCAGCACCGAGATAGGACAGGGGACGGGGGGCTACACCTTC. Residues: CASTEIGQGTGGYTF.

V gene TRBV30 combines with J gene TRBJ2-7, with 8 bases aligning to TRBD1. The CDR3 has 15 amino acids. Trimming cost V 3 bases and J 5 bases; bases outside gene matches: 12. Germline CDR1 reads GTSNPN; CDR2 reads SVGIG (reference sequence). The CDR3 region has the DNA TGTGCCTGGAGAATCGACCCCTCAGGGGGCAACGAGCAGTACTTC. Its protein is CAWRIDPSGGNEQYF. The variable domain in full, completed from reference TRBV30 and TRBJ2-7, reads SQTIHQWPATLVQPVGSPLSLECTVEGTSNPNLYWYRQAAGRGLQLLFYSVGIGQISSEVPQNLSASRPQDRQFILSSKKLLLSDSGFYLCAWRIDPSGGNEQYFGPGTRLTVT.

CDR3 region: CAQLQGAAYEQYF. Written as DNA, the CDR3 is TGTGCCCAGCTCCAGGGGGCTGCCTACGAGCAGTACTTC. This chain links TRBV3-1 (or the pseudogene TRBV3-2) with TRBJ2-7; 8 bases map to TRBD1. V dropped 11 bases and J dropped 2; count of bases not matched to a gene: 8. The CDR3 loop spans 13 amino acids. CDR1 LGHDT and CDR2 YNNKEL come from the germline V gene (reference sequence).

The chain has TRBV12-3 or TRBV12-4 and TRBJ2-7, with D perhaps matching TRBD1 (6 bases). V was shortened by 5 bases and J by 3 bases, with 11 bases between the two germline ends. The CDR3 totals 13 residues. CDR3 DNA: TGTGCCAGCAGTCCGGACAGATTCTACGAGCAGTACTTC. Amino acids: CASSPDRFYEQYF.